These 11 T cell receptor beta chains came from one sample sequenced in a study of cytomegalovirus exposure and HLA in healthy donors. PCR employed 60 Vbeta and 13 Jbeta primers. Here immunoSEQ multiplex PCR was the method, and the copy in TCRdb shows in-frame clones only, minus some. The table includes about 190,000 clones, about 80% detected once. The sequenced sample was PBMCs. The source of these receptors is a woman under 40 in good health and CMV-seropositive.

The chain employs TRBV5-1 and TRBJ1-2; no clear D. Germline V gene data show CDR1 as SGHRS and CDR2 as YFSETQ. The CDR3 contains 15 residues. V gave up 4 bases and J gave up 4 bases, with 17 bases separating them. The CDR3 DNA follows: TGCGCCAGCAGCCTGACGACAATGAGTCCCTATGGCTACACCTTC. It specifies CASSLTTMSPYGYTF.

V and J are TRBV6-1 and TRBJ1-5; D may be TRBD1 (5 bases). CDR3 length: 15 amino acids. The germline V and J ends were trimmed by 2 bases and 7 bases, with 15 bases remaining between them. Germline V gene lookup returns CDR1 MNHNS and CDR2 SASEGT. This chain's CDR3 is CASSEYSAGQQPQHF. Here the CDR3 DNA reads TGTGCCAGCAGTGAATATTCCGCGGGGCAACAGCCCCAGCATTTT.

This clone was detected only a few times. The chain employs TRBV7-9 and TRBJ2-4; 7 bases line up with TRBD2. The trim removed 5 bases at V and 6 bases at J, leaving 10 bases unmatched. Germline CDR1 SEHNR, CDR2 FQNEAQ (reference sequence). The CDR3 is 15 residues long. Written as DNA, the CDR3 is TGTGCCAGCAGCCTTCAATCTCGGGGGGTAAACATTCAGTACTTC. It translates to CASSLQSRGVNIQYF.

On this clone itself: The germline gene is not matched at one end of the junction; a read error may be the cause. The CDR3 DNA is TGCGCCAGCCGCTTCTCGCGGGGGGATTCGTACAATGAGCAGTTCTTC. Amino acids: CASRFSRGDSYNEQFF. V usage is TRBV5-1 and J usage is TRBJ2-1; 8 bases map to TRBD2. Germline V gene sequence: CDR1 SGHRS, CDR2 YFSETQ. This CDR3 is 16 amino acids long.

CDR3 sequence reads: CASSLDTGTGGEKLFF. CDR3 coding DNA: TGCGCCAGCAGCTTAGATACCGGGACAGGGGGCGAAAAACTGTTTTTT. The chain is built from TRBV5-1 and TRBJ1-4; 12 bases line up with TRBD1. The length of the CDR3 is 16 residues. Germline values: CDR1 SGHRS, CDR2 YFSETQ. The V gene end was trimmed by 2 bases and the J gene end by 8 bases; junction bases not matched to a gene: 7. The full variable domain, its missing parts supplied by reference TRBV5-1 and TRBJ1-4, is KAGVTQTPRYLIKTRGQQVTLSCSPISGHRSVSWYQQTPGQGLQFLFEYFSETQRNKGNFPGRFSGRQFSNSRSEMNVSTLELGDSALYLCASSLDTGTGGEKLFFGSGTQLSVL.

The rearrangement uses TRBV28 and TRBJ1-5; 8 bases agree with TRBD1. The germline V gene has CDR1 MDHEN and CDR2 SYDVKM. The CDR3 length is 16 residues. Unmatched junction bases numbered 4, after V lost 1 base and J lost 2 bases. CDR3 DNA sequence: TGTGCCAGCAGTTTATCGGACAGGGTGGGCAATCAGCCCCAGCATTTT. Translated: CASSLSDRVGNQPQHF.

This clone was observed once. The rearrangement joins TRBV28 to TRBJ1-5; possibly TRBD1 for D (5 bases). The V end was cut by 6 bases, the J end by 0 bases, with 12 bases between. Germline loops: CDR1 MDHEN, CDR2 SYDVKM. This CDR3 has 15 amino acids. DNA for the CDR3: TGTGCCAGCAGGACTCGGACACCTAGCAATCAGCCCCAGCATTTT. It encodes CASRTRTPSNQPQHF.

This clone was observed a single time. This chain joins TRBV6-5 and TRBJ1-6; D possibly corresponds to TRBD1 (5 bases). CDR3 length equals 13 residues. V dropped 6 bases and J dropped 10 bases, with 13 bases sitting between them. The germline V gene encodes CDR1 MNHEY and CDR2 SVGAGI. CDR3 sequence reads: CASRGRFSSPLHF. In nucleotides, the CDR3 is TGTGCCAGCAGGGGGCGTTTCAGCTCACCCCTCCACTTT.

As DNA, the CDR3 is TGTGCCAGCAGCCATATCCGGGACAGTCACAATGAGCAGTTCTTC. It translates to CASSHIRDSHNEQFF. The J gene is TRBJ2-1, the V gene TRBV7-6; TRBD1 matches 7 bases. The CDR3 extends over 15 amino acids. Per the germline V gene, CDR1 is SGHVS and CDR2 is FNYEAQ. V lost 5 bases, J lost 5 bases, and 9 bases stayed unmatched.

This chain links TRBV4-2 with TRBJ2-3; TRBD2 is a possible D gene (6 bases). Trimming left V 0 bases short and J 1 base short, with 11 bases between. The CDR3 length is 16 residues. Looked up from germline, CDR1 is LGHNA and CDR2 is YNFKEQ. CDR3 sequence (DNA): TGTGCCAGCAGCCAAGAGTTTAGCGGCGGCACAGATACGCAGTATTTT. Its protein product is CASSQEFSGGTDTQYF.

The V and J genes are TRBV19 and TRBJ2-3, with D maybe TRBD1 (6 bases). CDR3 length equals 15 residues. Germline loops: CDR1 LNHDA, CDR2 SQIVND (reference sequence). V was clipped by 1 base and J by 3 bases, with 11 bases between them. The CDR3, as DNA: TGTGCCAGTAGTATAGTCAGGGGATATACAGATACGCAGTATTTT. Translated, it gives CASSIVRGYTDTQYF.